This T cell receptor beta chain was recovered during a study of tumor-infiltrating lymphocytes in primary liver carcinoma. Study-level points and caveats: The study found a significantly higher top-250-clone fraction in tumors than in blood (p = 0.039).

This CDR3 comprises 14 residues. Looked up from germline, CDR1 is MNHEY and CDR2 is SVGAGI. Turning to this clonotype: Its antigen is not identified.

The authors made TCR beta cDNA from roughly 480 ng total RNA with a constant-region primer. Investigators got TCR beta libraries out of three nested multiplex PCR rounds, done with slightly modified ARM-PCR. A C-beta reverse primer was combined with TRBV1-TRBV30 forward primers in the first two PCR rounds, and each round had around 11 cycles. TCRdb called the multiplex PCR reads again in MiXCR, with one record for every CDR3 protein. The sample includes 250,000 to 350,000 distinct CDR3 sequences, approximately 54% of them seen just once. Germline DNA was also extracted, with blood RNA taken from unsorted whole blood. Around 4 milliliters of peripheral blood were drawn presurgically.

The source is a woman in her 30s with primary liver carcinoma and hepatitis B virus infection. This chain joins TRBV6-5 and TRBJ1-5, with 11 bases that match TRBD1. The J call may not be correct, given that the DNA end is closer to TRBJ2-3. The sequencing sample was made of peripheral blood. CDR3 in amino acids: CASSRGTGGQPQYF. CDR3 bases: TGTGCCAGCAGCCGGGGGACAGGGGGGCAGCCCCAGTATTTT.